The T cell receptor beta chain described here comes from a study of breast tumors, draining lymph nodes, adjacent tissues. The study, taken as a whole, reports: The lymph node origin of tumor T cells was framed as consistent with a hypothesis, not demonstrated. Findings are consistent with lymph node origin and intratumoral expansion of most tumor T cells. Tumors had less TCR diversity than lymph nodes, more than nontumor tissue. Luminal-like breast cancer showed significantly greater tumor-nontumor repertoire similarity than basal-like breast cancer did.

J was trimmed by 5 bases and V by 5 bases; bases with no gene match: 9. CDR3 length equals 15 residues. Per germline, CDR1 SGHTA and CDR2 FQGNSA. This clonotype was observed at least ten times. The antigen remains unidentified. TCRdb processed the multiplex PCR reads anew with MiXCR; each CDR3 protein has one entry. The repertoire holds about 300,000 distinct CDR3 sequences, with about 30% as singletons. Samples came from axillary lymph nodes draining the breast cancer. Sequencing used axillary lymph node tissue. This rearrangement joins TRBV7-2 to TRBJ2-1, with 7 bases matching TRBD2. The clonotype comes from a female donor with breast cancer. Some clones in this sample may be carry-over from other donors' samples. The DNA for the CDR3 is TGTGCCAGCAGCCAGCGTATAGCGGGCAACAATGAGCAGTTCTTC. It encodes CASSQRIAGNNEQFF.